This record concerns one T cell receptor (beta chain) sequence. Its target is not known. The data stem from a study of CD4 T cells in relation to SARS-CoV-2 and coronaviruses. Study-wide context: ViraFEST: approximately 10-day antigen culture of PBMCs, then TCR beta CDR3 sequencing. The negative reference was HIV-1 Nef peptide pool or peptide-free culture. Shared crossreactive spike epitopes were mapped to their HLA restriction.

Method: immunoSEQ multiplex PCR; TCRdb's copy keeps in-frame clones and lacks some. The repertoire includes just over 15,000 clones, around four fifths of them detected once, and 20% to 30% sits in the top ten. CDR1 is KGHSH and CDR2 is LQKENI in the germline V gene. CDR3 length: 16 residues. Trimming took 2 bases from V and 1 from J; bases not matched to a gene: 3. The unexposed donors gave CD4+ T cells in 2011-2018, prior to COVID-19. CD4+ T cells were isolated from the cells after about 11 days of culture. As cell numbers allowed, unexposed-donor CD4+ T cells faced SARS-CoV-2 S/N and four cold-coronavirus spikes.

The receptor's source is a human donor in good health. The sample was CD4+ T cells from PBMCs, cultured in vitro. This chain uses TRBV18 with TRBJ2-2; 8 bases align to TRBD2. The CDR3 loop reads CASSPSGGWNTGELFF. CDR3 nucleotide sequence: TGTGCCAGCTCACCAAGCGGGGGTTGGAACACCGGGGAGCTGTTTTTT.